These 14 T cell receptor beta chains came from one sample sequenced in a study of tumor-infiltrating lymphocytes in localized non-small cell lung cancer. Here immunoSEQ multiplex PCR was the method, and the copy in TCRdb shows in-frame clones only, minus some. The repertoire includes about 12,000 clones, roughly three quarters of them detected once, and 17% sits in the top ten. Sequenced: uninvolved lung tissue not adjacent to the tumor. The receptors originated from a human donor with non-small cell lung cancer.

The rearrangement joins TRBV11-2 to TRBJ1-1; D gene ambiguous. This CDR3 is 11 amino acids long. Trimming removed 4 bases from V and 1 base from J, with 1 base in between. Per the germline V gene, CDR1 is SGHAT and CDR2 is FQNNGV. This CDR3 reads CASSSNTEAFF. CDR3 DNA sequence: TGTGCCAGCAGCTCGAACACTGAAGCTTTCTTT.

The chain carries TRBV30 and TRBJ2-7, with D perhaps assigned TRBD1 or TRBD2 (6 bases each). This CDR3 is built from 14 residues. Germline lookup yields CDR1 GTSNPN and CDR2 SVGIG (reference sequence). Trimming pared 2 bases from V and 1 base from J, leaving 12 bases between. The CDR3 coding sequence is TGTGCCTGGAGTAAGGGGGGTCCTTCCTACGAGCAGTACTTC. This gives the protein CAWSKGGPSYEQYF.

The gene calls are TRBV30 and TRBJ2-5; a possible D gene is TRBD2 (6 bases). This CDR3 region has 14 residues. Per the germline V gene, CDR1 is GTSNPN and CDR2 is SVGIG (reference sequence). V lost 0 bases, J lost 1 base, and 9 bases lay in between. CDR3 nucleotides: TGTGCCTGGAGTGTATTCGGGGGCCAAGAGACCCAGTACTTC. This gives the protein CAWSVFGGQETQYF.

The chain is built from TRBV2 and TRBJ1-1; D call uncertain. The CDR3 is made up of 12 amino acids. Germline V gene lookup returns CDR1 SNHLY and CDR2 FYNNEI. Deletions cut 2 bases from V and 1 base from J, with 2 bases between. The CDR3 DNA is TGTGCCAGCAGTGAACAGAACACTGAAGCTTTCTTT. Amino acid sequence: CASSEQNTEAFF.

By share, this clone counts as medium-sized. This rearrangement joins TRBV2 to TRBJ2-7, with D possibly being TRBD2 (5 bases). V was cut by 4 bases and J by 3 bases, with 13 bases left in between. Germline assignment: CDR1 SNHLY and CDR2 FYNNEI. The CDR3 has 14 residues. The CDR3 sequence: CASSVVGSSYEQYF. The CDR3 DNA sequence: TGTGCCAGCAGTGTGGTGGGGAGTAGCTACGAGCAGTACTTC.

The CDR3 nucleotides read TGTGCCAGCAGTGAACTGGCTTTCGAGCAGCCCCAGCATTTT. This sequence encodes CASSELAFEQPQHF. The chain is built from TRBV2 and TRBJ1-5; D remains unclear. V was shortened by 2 bases and J by 7 bases, with 12 bases between the two germline ends. From germline, CDR1 is SNHLY and CDR2 FYNNEI. The length of the CDR3 is 14 residues.

The rearrangement joins TRBV6-5 to TRBJ2-7; tentatively, D is TRBD1 (6 bases). Per the germline V gene, CDR1 is MNHEY and CDR2 is SVGAGI. V was trimmed by 0 bases and J by 0 bases, leaving 12 bases between them. CDR3 length: 16 residues. The CDR3, as DNA: TGTGCCAGCAGTTACTCAGGACAGTCGAGCTCCTACGAGCAGTACTTC. Translating gives CASSYSGQSSSYEQYF.

By share of the sample, this clone is large (0.1 to 1%). The rearrangement joins TRBV6-5 to TRBJ1-5; no firm D call. The CDR3 sequence is 13 residues long. CDR1 is MNHEY, CDR2 SVGAGI, per germline. With 0 bases removed from V and 7 bases from J, the gap between germline ends came to 7 bases. The CDR3 nucleotides are TGTGCCAGCAGTTACTCAAAGTCCCAGCCCCAGCATTTT. Translation: CASSYSKSQPQHF.

This chain joins TRBV11-2 and TRBJ1-6; 8 nucleotides agree with TRBD1. With V trimmed by 1 base and J by 7 bases, 3 bases remained unmatched. Germline CDR1 reads SGHAT; CDR2 reads FQNNGV. The CDR3 totals 15 residues. In DNA, the CDR3 is TGTGCCAGCAGCTTAGCACCAGGGGGCAATTCACCCCTCCACTTT. Translation: CASSLAPGGNSPLHF.

The rearrangement uses TRBV5-1 and TRBJ2-1; no clear D. Germline lookup yields CDR1 SGHRS and CDR2 YFSETQ. The V end was cut by 0 bases, the J end by 0 bases, with 7 bases between. This CDR3 comprises 15 residues. The DNA for the CDR3 is TGCGCCAGCAGCTTGGGTTTTAGCTCCTACAATGAGCAGTTCTTC. The encoded protein is CASSLGFSSYNEQFF. Based on the CDR3 plus reference TRBV5-1 and TRBJ2-1, the full variable domain is KAGVTQTPRYLIKTRGQQVTLSCSPISGHRSVSWYQQTPGQGLQFLFEYFSETQRNKGNFPGRFSGRQFSNSRSEMNVSTLELGDSALYLCASSLGFSSYNEQFFGPGTRLTVL.

V is TRBV4-2 and J is TRBJ2-1, with TRBD2 as a possible D gene (5 bases). Deletions cut 1 base from V and 12 bases from J, with 7 bases between. This CDR3 has 11 amino acids. Germline CDR1 LGHNA, CDR2 YNFKEQ. CDR3 amino acids: CASSQAGWQFF. The CDR3 DNA sequence: TGTGCCAGCAGCCAAGCGGGGTGGCAGTTCTTC.

The chain joins TRBV7-2 to TRBJ2-5; D remains unclear. Between the trimmed V and J ends, which lost 1 base and 9 bases, there was a span of 15 bases. This CDR3 is built from 14 residues. Germline-derived CDR1 and CDR2 are SGHTA and FQGNSA. The CDR3 DNA reads as TGTGCCAGCAGCTTAGGTGGCGACCTTACGGCCCAGTACTTC. This gives the protein CASSLGGDLTAQYF.

CDR3 residues: CASSQDKGLSGNTIYF. CDR3 DNA sequence: TGCGCCAGCAGCCAAGATAAAGGGCTCTCTGGAAACACCATATATTTT. The rearrangement links TRBV4-1 to TRBJ1-3, with D hard to call. V was clipped by 0 bases and J by 0 bases, with 9 bases between them. This CDR3 has 16 amino acids. Germline V CDR1 and CDR2: MGHRA, YSYEKL.

This clone was seen only once. V gene TRBV27 combines with J gene TRBJ1-5; D unclear. The V and J ends lost 0 bases and 0 bases respectively, with 9 bases between them. The CDR3 length is 16 residues. CDR1 and CDR2 (germline): MNHEY, SMNVEV (reference sequence). The CDR3 bases are TGTGCCAGCAGTTTATCGCCGACTTATAGCAATCAGCCCCAGCATTTT. Translating it yields CASSLSPTYSNQPQHF.